Listed below are T cell receptor beta chains from one sample, sequenced in a study of spatial heterogeneity in lung cancer. TCRdb itself ran the 5' RACE reads through MiXCR, one entry per CDR3 protein. The table records about 10,000 distinct CDR3 sequences, approximately 12% of them present only once. The material sequenced was lung tumor tissue, taken at surgery. Receptor source: a female donor with early-stage non-small cell lung cancer. CDR3s include the opening cysteine and the closing phenylalanine or tryptophan. A D gene is named only where the DNA matches it firmly. Some rows have no size entry. The others give once, few or many, or a class for an expanded clone.

J: TRBJ2-3; V: TRBV7-8; D: TRBD1; size: many; CDR3: CASSLRATGPRTDTQYF; DNA: TGTGCCAGCAGCTTAAGGGCGACAGGGCCTCGCACAGATACGCAGTATTTT
J: TRBJ1-1; V: TRBV10-3; D: .; size: .; CDR3: CAIRGGVANTEAFF; DNA: TGTGCCATCAGGGGGGGGGTAGCAAACACTGAAGCTTTCTTT
J: TRBJ1-2; V: TRBV7-9; D: TRBD1; size: many; CDR3: CASSLGGQVKFLYGYTF; DNA: TGTGCCAGCAGCTTAGGGGGACAGGTTAAATTTTTGTATGGCTACACCTTC
J: TRBJ1-1; V: TRBV7-6; D: .; size: .; CDR3: CASSQGPTNTEAFF; DNA: TGTGCCAGCAGCCAGGGACCGACGAACACTGAAGCTTTCTTT
J: TRBJ1-4; V: TRBV5-1; D: .; size: few; CDR3: CASSLGGNEKLFF; DNA: TGCGCCAGCAGCTTAGGGGGTAATGAAAAACTGTTTTTT
J: TRBJ1-2; V: TRBV20-1; D: .; size: medium-sized; CDR3: CSARDRGDRGYGYTF; DNA: TGCAGTGCTAGAGATCGGGGTGACAGAGGCTATGGCTACACCTTC
J: TRBJ1-1; V: TRBV10-1; D: .; size: many; CDR3: CASNHREAFF; DNA: TGCGCCAGCAACCATCGAGAAGCTTTCTTT
J: TRBJ2-2; V: TRBV9; D: TRBD2; size: .; CDR3: CASSSRGDNTGELFF; DNA: TGTGCCAGCAGCTCGCGGGGGGACAACACCGGGGAGCTGTTTTTT
J: TRBJ2-7; V: TRBV7-9; D: .; size: few; CDR3: CASRGLAGSRGGEQYF; DNA: TGTGCCAGCAGGGGTCTGGCAGGGTCTCGGGGAGGCGAGCAGTACTTC
J: TRBJ2-7; V: TRBV10-1; D: TRBD2; size: large; CDR3: CASRVGTSGSYEQYF; DNA: TGCGCCAGCAGGGTCGGGACTAGCGGCTCCTACGAGCAGTACTTC
J: TRBJ1-3; V: TRBV27; D: TRBD1; size: .; CDR3: CASRAGQGRMGNTIYF; DNA: TGTGCCAGCAGAGCGGGACAGGGAAGGATGGGAAACACCATATATTTT
J: TRBJ2-3; V: TRBV6-6; D: TRBD2; size: medium-sized; CDR3: CASRTSGALDTQYF; DNA: TGTGCCAGCAGGACTAGCGGGGCCCTGGATACGCAGTATTTT
J: TRBJ2-3; V: TRBV7-9; D: TRBD2; size: many; CDR3: CASSLIRGLAGDQWRTDTQYF; DNA: TGTGCCAGCAGCTTAATTCGTGGACTAGCGGGAGATCAATGGAGGACAGATACGCAGTATTTT
J: TRBJ2-5; V: TRBV7-9; D: .; size: few; CDR3: CASSLATNLQYF; DNA: TGTGCCAGCAGCTTGGCGACTAATTTACAGTACTTC
J: TRBJ2-4; V: TRBV6-2/TRBV6-3; D: TRBD2; size: .; CDR3: CASSYLAGYAIQYF; DNA: TGTGCCAGCAGTTACCTAGCGGGATACGCCATTCAGTACTTC
J: TRBJ2-2; V: TRBV5-5; D: .; size: .; CDR3: CASSASTGRSGGELFF; DNA: TGTGCCAGCAGCGCCAGTACCGGACGGTCCGGAGGGGAGCTGTTTTTT
J: TRBJ1-1; V: TRBV7-9; D: .; size: many; CDR3: CASSLQGADTEAFF; DNA: TGTGCCAGCAGCTTACAGGGAGCGGACACTGAAGCTTTCTTT
J: TRBJ1-2; V: TRBV4-3; D: .; size: many; CDR3: CASSQEAGADYGYTF; DNA: TGCGCCAGCAGCCAAGAAGCGGGGGCTGACTATGGCTACACCTTC
J: TRBJ1-5; V: TRBV2; D: .; size: many; CDR3: CASSQQSQDQPQHF; DNA: TGTGCCAGCAGTCAGCAAAGCCAGGATCAGCCCCAGCATTTT
J: TRBJ2-5; V: TRBV30; D: TRBD1; size: .; CDR3: CAWSVNRGETQYF; DNA: TGTGCCTGGAGTGTAAACAGGGGTGAGACCCAGTACTTC
J: TRBJ2-7; V: TRBV10-3; D: .; size: .; CDR3: CAISDPQVVSYEQYF; DNA: TGTGCCATCAGTGACCCACAGGTTGTTTCCTACGAGCAGTACTTC
J: TRBJ2-2; V: TRBV5-4; D: TRBD2; size: .; CDR3: CASSPSGGQNTGELFF; DNA: TGTGCCAGCAGCCCAAGCGGGGGTCAAAACACCGGGGAGCTGTTTTTT
J: TRBJ1-2; V: TRBV3-1; D: .; size: few; CDR3: CASSQYGGDYGYTF; DNA: TGTGCCAGCAGCCAATACGGGGGAGACTATGGCTACACCTTC
J: TRBJ2-1; V: TRBV14; D: TRBD1; size: few; CDR3: CASSQETGGDEQFF; DNA: TGTGCCAGCAGCCAAGAGACAGGGGGTGATGAGCAGTTCTTC
J: TRBJ2-5; V: TRBV27; D: .; size: few; CDR3: CASSRVVQETQYF; DNA: TGTGCCAGCAGTCGAGTTGTTCAAGAGACCCAGTACTTC
J: TRBJ1-4; V: TRBV7-9; D: .; size: many; CDR3: CASSRALGFEKLFF; DNA: TGTGCCAGCAGCCGGGCCCTCGGTTTCGAAAAACTGTTTTTT
J: TRBJ2-1; V: TRBV29-1; D: TRBD2; size: few; CDR3: CSVVGRLAGESEQFF; DNA: TGCAGCGTTGTGGGGCGACTAGCGGGAGAGAGTGAGCAGTTCTTC
J: TRBJ2-2; V: TRBV6-5; D: .; size: many; CDR3: CASSIGPTPTGELFF; DNA: TGTGCCAGCAGCATCGGACCTACCCCCACCGGGGAGCTGTTTTTT
J: TRBJ1-6; V: TRBV7-2; D: .; size: medium-sized; CDR3: CASSLEWGSYNSPLHF; DNA: TGTGCCAGCAGCTTAGAGTGGGGCTCCTATAATTCACCCCTCCACTTT
J: TRBJ2-2; V: TRBV9; D: TRBD2; size: many; CDR3: CASSVATGLASGELFF; DNA: TGTGCCAGCAGCGTAGCTACGGGACTAGCGTCCGGGGAGCTGTTTTTT
J: TRBJ1-1; V: TRBV10-2; D: .; size: few; CDR3: CDSSEYLTEAFF; DNA: TGCGACAGCAGTGAGTACTTGACTGAAGCTTTCTTT
J: TRBJ2-7; V: TRBV7-2; D: .; size: .; CDR3: CASSSLGVEQYF; DNA: TGTGCCAGCAGCTCGTTAGGCGTAGAGCAGTACTTC
J: TRBJ1-4; V: TRBV19; D: .; size: many; CDR3: CASSRGGHREKLFF; DNA: TGTGCCAGTAGTCGCGGGGGACACCGGGAAAAACTGTTTTTT
J: TRBJ1-2; V: TRBV10-3; D: .; size: medium-sized; CDR3: CAISESGARGYTF; DNA: TGTGCCATCAGTGAGTCGGGGGCGCGAGGCTACACCTTC
J: TRBJ1-2; V: TRBV6-1; D: .; size: many; CDR3: CASSELALEGYTF; DNA: TGTGCCAGCAGTGAACTGGCGCTGGAGGGCTACACCTTC
J: TRBJ2-1; V: TRBV6-1; D: .; size: few; CDR3: CASSEAPDTKEFF; DNA: TGTGCCAGCAGTGAAGCCCCGGATACAAAGGAGTTCTTC
J: TRBJ2-3; V: TRBV6-6; D: .; size: many; CDR3: CASSPRVGGPGDTQYF; DNA: TGTGCCAGCAGTCCGCGCGTAGGGGGGCCTGGAGATACGCAGTATTTT
J: TRBJ2-7; V: TRBV24-1; D: TRBD2; size: .; CDR3: CATSEATSDEQYF; DNA: TGTGCCACCAGTGAGGCTACTAGCGACGAGCAGTACTTC
J: TRBJ2-7; V: TRBV5-1; D: .; size: .; CDR3: CASSLDGRRGYEQYF; DNA: TGCGCCAGCAGCTTGGATGGGCGGAGGGGCTACGAGCAGTACTTC
J: TRBJ1-2; V: TRBV27; D: .; size: many; CDR3: CASSASPGALYGYTF; DNA: TGTGCCAGCAGTGCTAGCCCCGGTGCTCTGTATGGCTACACCTTC
J: TRBJ1-1; V: TRBV27; D: .; size: .; CDR3: CASSPGQQNTEAFF; DNA: TGTGCCAGCAGTCCAGGACAGCAGAACACTGAAGCTTTCTTT
J: TRBJ1-1; V: TRBV6-1; D: .; size: many; CDR3: CASSRMTIPNTEAFF; DNA: TGTGCCAGCAGTCGGATGACTATTCCGAACACTGAAGCTTTCTTT